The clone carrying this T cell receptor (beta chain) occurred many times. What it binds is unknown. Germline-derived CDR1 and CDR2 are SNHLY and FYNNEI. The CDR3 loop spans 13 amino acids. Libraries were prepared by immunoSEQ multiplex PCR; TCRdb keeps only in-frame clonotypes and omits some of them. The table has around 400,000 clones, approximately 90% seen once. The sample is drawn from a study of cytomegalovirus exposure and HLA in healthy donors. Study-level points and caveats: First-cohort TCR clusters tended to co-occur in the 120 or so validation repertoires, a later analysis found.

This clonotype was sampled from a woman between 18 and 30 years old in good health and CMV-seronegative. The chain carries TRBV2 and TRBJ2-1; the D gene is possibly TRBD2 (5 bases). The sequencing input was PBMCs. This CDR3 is CAASGLSYNEQFF. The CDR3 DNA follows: TGTGCAGCCTCTGGACTCTCCTACAATGAGCAGTTCTTC.